The source of this T cell receptor (beta chain) is a study of OX40 agonist ivuxolimab in advanced cancers. Measured with immunoSEQ multiplex PCR; TCRdb has only the in-frame clones, and not every one. The sample has roughly 43,000 clones, approximately 90% seen once. The CDR3 spans 13 residues. Trimming at V came to 4 bases and at J to 7 bases, leaving 4 bases not matched to a gene. Germline CDR1 reads MGHRA; CDR2 reads YSYEKL. The chain joins TRBV4-1 to TRBJ1-1, with TRBD1 matching over 9 bases. Specimen: CD4+ or CD8+ T cells sorted from blood, collected in a trial of the OX40 agonist ivuxolimab. The clonotype comes from an adult with an advanced solid tumor such as melanoma, head and neck, liver or kidney cancer. The CDR3 DNA reads as TGCGCCAGCAGCCTTGGGACAGGGATTGAAGCTTTCTTT. Its translation is CASSLGTGIEAFF.